A selection of T cell receptor beta chains follows, all from one sample in a study of blood T cell repertoires in COVID-19. Data came from immunoSEQ multiplex PCR; TCRdb stores just in-frame clones and leaves some out. The sample has 230,000 or so clones; about 86% are singletons. Source material: peripheral blood. These receptor sequences come from a man over 45 with active or convalescent COVID-19. CDR3s include the opening cysteine and the closing phenylalanine or tryptophan. Each record gives: J gene, D gene, V gene, clone size, CDR3 protein, CDR3 DNA. A D gene is named only where the DNA matches it firmly. Rows may omit the clone size; those that give it use once, few, many or a size class.

>TRBJ1-6|.|TRBV23-1|.
CASSQIGTFPCSYNSPLHF
TGCGCCAGCAGTCAAATCGGGACTTTCCCATGCTCCTATAATTCACCCCTCCACTTT
>TRBJ2-7|TRBD2|TRBV5-4|once
CASSLGAGGQYEQYF
TGTGCCAGCAGCTTGGGAGCGGGGGGACAATACGAGCAGTACTTC
>TRBJ1-1|.|TRBV30|once
CAWKREGTEAFF
TGTGCCTGGAAACGGGAGGGCACTGAAGCTTTCTTT
>TRBJ2-3|.|TRBV7-7|once
CASSPVIGGAGDTQYF
TGTGCCAGCAGCCCTGTGATCGGCGGGGCCGGAGATACGCAGTATTTT
>TRBJ1-4|.|TRBV7-2|.
CASSPPGGFGNEKLFF
TGTGCCAGCAGCCCGCCGGGAGGCTTCGGTAATGAAAAACTGTTTTTT
>TRBJ2-5|TRBD1|TRBV18|.
CASSPPPGQGIETQYF
TGTGCCAGCTCACCGCCACCGGGACAGGGGATAGAGACCCAGTACTTC
>TRBJ1-5|.|TRBV9|.
CASSAAAGSPSRWPQHF
TGTGCCAGCAGCGCGGCAGCCGGGAGCCCCAGTAGGTGGCCCCAGCATTTT
>TRBJ2-7|TRBD1|TRBV7-8|.
CASSPPGTATSYEQYF
TGTGCCAGCAGCCCCCCAGGGACAGCTACCTCCTACGAGCAGTACTTC
>TRBJ2-1|.|TRBV7-2|.
CASSLGLPPTYNEQFF
TGTGCCAGCAGCTTAGGGCTTCCCCCCACGTACAATGAGCAGTTCTTC
>TRBJ2-1|TRBD2|TRBV5-1|once
CASSSIAGSSYNEQFF
TGCGCCAGCAGCTCAATAGCGGGGAGCTCCTACAATGAGCAGTTCTTC
>TRBJ1-3|.|TRBV24-1|.
CATSQGSSGNTIYF
TGTGCCACCAGTCAGGGGAGCTCTGGAAACACCATATATTTT
>TRBJ1-1|TRBD1|TRBV30|.
CAWRDRVTEAFF
TGTGCCTGGAGGGACAGGGTTACTGAAGCTTTCTTT
>TRBJ2-2|TRBD2|TRBV4-2|.
CASSALAGSNTGELFF
TGTGCCAGCAGCGCGCTAGCGGGGTCGAACACCGGGGAGCTGTTTTTT
>TRBJ1-1|.|TRBV30|.
CAWSVQGGRTEAFF
TGTGCCTGGAGTGTACAAGGGGGTAGGACTGAAGCTTTCTTT
>TRBJ1-1|TRBD1|TRBV28|.
CASRPGGTGNTEAFF
TGTGCCAGCAGGCCCGGGGGGACAGGGAACACTGAAGCTTTCTTT
>TRBJ1-4|.|TRBV5-4|.
CASSLRGGGEKLFF
TGTGCCAGCAGCTTGAGGGGGGGCGGAGAAAAACTGTTTTTT
>TRBJ2-1|TRBD2|TRBV5-6|.
CASSSPGWGGSNEQFF
TGTGCCAGCAGCTCCCCTGGCTGGGGGGGGTCGAATGAGCAGTTCTTC
>TRBJ2-1|TRBD2|TRBV15|.
CATSRGELAYNEQFF
TGTGCCACCAGCAGAGGGGAACTAGCGTACAATGAGCAGTTCTTC
>TRBJ2-3|.|TRBV18|.
CASSPLTRTQGTDTQYF
TGTGCCAGCTCACCACTGACGCGGACACAGGGCACGGATACGCAGTATTTT
>TRBJ2-7|TRBD1|TRBV7-9|.
CASSLDRGDRGGEQYF
TGTGCCAGCAGCTTAGACAGGGGTGACAGGGGAGGCGAGCAGTACTTC
>TRBJ2-5|.|TRBV4-2|.
CASSPLSAEQETQYF
TGTGCCAGCAGCCCCCTTTCAGCGGAGCAAGAGACCCAGTACTTC
>TRBJ1-1|.|TRBV5-6|.
CASSFLDREAFF
TGTGCCAGCAGTTTCCTAGATCGAGAAGCTTTCTTT
>TRBJ1-6|TRBD1|TRBV6-6|once
CASSYSGQGRDSPLHF
TGTGCCAGCAGTTACTCCGGACAGGGAAGGGATTCACCCCTCCACTTT
>TRBJ1-2|.|TRBV28|.
CASTPWQGRGYTF
TGTGCCAGCACCCCTTGGCAGGGAAGAGGCTACACCTTC
>TRBJ1-2|TRBD1|TRBV6-5|once
CASSTRRQGSYGYTF
TGTGCCAGCAGTACCCGACGACAGGGGTCCTATGGCTACACCTTC
>TRBJ2-7|.|TRBV15|.
CATSSYYEQYF
TGTGCCACCAGCAGTTATTACGAGCAGTACTTC
>TRBJ1-5|TRBD1|TRBV7-2|.
CASSPGGGGNQPQHF
TGTGCCAGCAGTCCAGGAGGGGGCGGCAATCAGCCCCAGCATTTT
>TRBJ1-1|.|TRBV15|.
CATSPPGRAAFF
TGTGCCACCAGCCCCCCCGGGCGGGCCGCTTTCTTT
>TRBJ1-1|.|TRBV6-5|.
CASSYPFGGTTEAFF
TGTGCCAGCAGTTACCCATTCGGCGGAACTACTGAAGCTTTCTTT
>TRBJ1-5|.|TRBV2|.
CASSNRQKNSNQPQHF
TGTGCCAGCAGTAATCGACAGAAAAATAGCAATCAGCCCCAGCATTTT
>TRBJ1-6|.|TRBV5-6|.
CASSLFQGGYNSPLHF
TGTGCCAGCAGCTTGTTCCAGGGAGGCTATAATTCACCCCTCCACTTT
>TRBJ2-1|TRBD2|TRBV6-5|.
CASSLSGGAGNEQFF
TGTGCCAGCAGTTTAAGCGGGGGGGCCGGAAATGAGCAGTTCTTC
>TRBJ1-1|.|TRBV7-2|.
CASSLDRTQDTEAFF
TGTGCCAGCAGCTTAGACAGGACCCAGGACACTGAAGCTTTCTTT
>TRBJ1-3|.|TRBV6-2/TRBV6-3|.
CASSPPDSALSGNTIYF
TGTGCCAGCAGTCCCCCGGACAGCGCTCTCTCTGGAAACACCATATATTTT
>TRBJ2-3|TRBD2|TRBV9|.
CASSTSGGATDTQYF
TGTGCCAGCAGCACTAGCGGGGGGGCGACAGATACGCAGTATTTT
>TRBJ2-7|.|TRBV19|few
CASSSREAYEQYF
TGTGCCAGTAGTAGCAGGGAGGCCTACGAGCAGTACTTC
>TRBJ2-7|.|TRBV5-4|.
CASSLGLYEQYF
TGTGCCAGCAGCTTGGGACTCTACGAGCAGTACTTC
>TRBJ2-5|.|TRBV6-2/TRBV6-3|.
CASSYVSVSETQYF
TGTGCCAGCAGTTACGTCAGTGTATCCGAGACCCAGTACTTC
>TRBJ1-2|TRBD1|TRBV4-1|.
CASSPTGGSYGYTF
TGCGCCAGCAGCCCGACAGGGGGCAGCTATGGCTACACCTTC
>TRBJ2-7|TRBD1|TRBV7-2|.
CASSLGGQGYLYEQYF
TGTGCCAGCAGCTTAGGGGGACAGGGGTACCTCTACGAGCAGTACTTC
>TRBJ2-1|.|TRBV5-5|once
CASSAGQRGYEQFF
TGTGCCAGCAGCGCGGGACAGAGAGGGTATGAGCAGTTCTTC
>TRBJ1-2|TRBD1|TRBV5-1|few
CASTRTGDPNYGYTF
TGCGCCAGCACCCGGACAGGGGACCCTAACTATGGCTACACCTTC
>TRBJ1-2|TRBD1|TRBV19|.
CASSTDRRGGYTF
TGTGCCAGTAGTACGGACAGGAGGGGAGGCTACACCTTC
>TRBJ1-5|.|TRBV27|once
CASSAGEPHQPQHF
TGTGCCAGCAGTGCAGGGGAACCTCATCAGCCCCAGCATTTT
>TRBJ2-1|.|TRBV5-4|.
CASSLAMSSRGEQFF
TGTGCCAGCAGCTTGGCTATGTCTAGTCGAGGTGAGCAGTTCTTC
>TRBJ2-7|TRBD1|TRBV19|few
CASSIRDSYEQYF
TGTGCCAGTAGTATACGGGACAGCTACGAGCAGTACTTC
>TRBJ2-1|TRBD2|TRBV12-3/TRBV12-4|.
CASSTGLAWEQFF
TGTGCCAGCAGTACCGGACTAGCGTGGGAGCAGTTCTTC
>TRBJ1-3|.|TRBV7-6|.
CASSLRGTENTIYF
TGTGCCAGCAGCTTACGTGGTACAGAAAACACCATATATTTT
>TRBJ2-5|.|TRBV30|.
CAWGDFQETQYF
TGTGCCTGGGGGGACTTTCAAGAGACCCAGTACTTC
>TRBJ1-2|.|TRBV5-1|.
CASSWDNPGNGYTF
TGCGCCAGCAGCTGGGACAACCCTGGGAATGGCTACACCTTC